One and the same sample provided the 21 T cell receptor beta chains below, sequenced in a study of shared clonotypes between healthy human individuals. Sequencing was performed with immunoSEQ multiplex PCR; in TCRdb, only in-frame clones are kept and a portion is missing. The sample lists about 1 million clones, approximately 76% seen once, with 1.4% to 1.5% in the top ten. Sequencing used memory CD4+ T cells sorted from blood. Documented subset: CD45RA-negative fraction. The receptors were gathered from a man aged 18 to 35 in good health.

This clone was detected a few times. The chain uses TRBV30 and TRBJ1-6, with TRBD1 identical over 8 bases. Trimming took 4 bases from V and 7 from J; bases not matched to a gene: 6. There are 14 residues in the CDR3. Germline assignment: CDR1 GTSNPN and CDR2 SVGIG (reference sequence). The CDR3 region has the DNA TGTGCCTGGAACCAGGGGGCGAGGAATTCACCCCTCCACTTT. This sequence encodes CAWNQGARNSPLHF.

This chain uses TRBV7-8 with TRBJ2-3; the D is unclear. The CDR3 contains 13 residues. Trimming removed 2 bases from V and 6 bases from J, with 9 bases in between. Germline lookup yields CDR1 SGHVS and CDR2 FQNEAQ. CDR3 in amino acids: CASSLPPGDTQYF. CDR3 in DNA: TGTGCCAGCAGCTTACCCCCTGGGGATACGCAGTATTTT.

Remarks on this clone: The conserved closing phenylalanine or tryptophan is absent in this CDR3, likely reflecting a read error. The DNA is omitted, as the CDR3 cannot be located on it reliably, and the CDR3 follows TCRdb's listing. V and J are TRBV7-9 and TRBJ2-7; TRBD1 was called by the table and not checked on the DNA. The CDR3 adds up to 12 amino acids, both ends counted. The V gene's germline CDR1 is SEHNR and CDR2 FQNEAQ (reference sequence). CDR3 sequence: CASSLDGRVAVG.

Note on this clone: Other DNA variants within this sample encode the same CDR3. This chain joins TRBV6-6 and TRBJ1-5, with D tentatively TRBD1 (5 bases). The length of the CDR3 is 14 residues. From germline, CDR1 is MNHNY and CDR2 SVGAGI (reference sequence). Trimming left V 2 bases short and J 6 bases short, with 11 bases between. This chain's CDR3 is CASSYGGGSQPQHF. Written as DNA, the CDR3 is TGTGCCAGCAGTTACGGGGGGGGAAGTCAGCCCCAGCATTTT.

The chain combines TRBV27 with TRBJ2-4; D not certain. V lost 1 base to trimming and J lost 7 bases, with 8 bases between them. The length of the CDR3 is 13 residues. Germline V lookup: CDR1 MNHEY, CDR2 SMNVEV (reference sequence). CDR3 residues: CASSLYPYNIQYF. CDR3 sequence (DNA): TGTGCCAGCAGTTTATACCCATACAACATTCAGTACTTC.

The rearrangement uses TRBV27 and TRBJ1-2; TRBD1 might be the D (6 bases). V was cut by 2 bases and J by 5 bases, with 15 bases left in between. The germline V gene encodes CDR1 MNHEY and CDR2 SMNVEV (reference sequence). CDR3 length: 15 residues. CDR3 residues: CASSLDLDSVYGYTF. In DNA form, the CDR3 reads TGTGCCAGCAGTTTAGACCTGGACAGTGTTTATGGCTACACCTTC.

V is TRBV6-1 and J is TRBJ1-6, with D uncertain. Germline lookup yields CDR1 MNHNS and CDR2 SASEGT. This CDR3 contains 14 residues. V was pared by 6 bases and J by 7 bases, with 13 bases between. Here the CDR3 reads CASSRDGPNSPLHF. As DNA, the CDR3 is TGTGCCAGCAGCCGAGACGGGCCAAATTCACCCCTCCACTTT.

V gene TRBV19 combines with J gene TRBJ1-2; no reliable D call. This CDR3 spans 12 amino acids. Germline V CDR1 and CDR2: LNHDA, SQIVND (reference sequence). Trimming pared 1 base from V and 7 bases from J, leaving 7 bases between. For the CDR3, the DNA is TGTGCCAGTAGTATAGTTGGGGTTGGCTACACCTTC. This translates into CASSIVGVGYTF.

CDR3 sequence: CASRRLAGDHEQYF. The CDR3 coding sequence is TGTGCCAGCAGACGACTAGCGGGAGACCACGAGCAGTACTTC. The chain combines TRBV6-5 with TRBJ2-5, with 12 bases lining up with TRBD2. The J call could be wrong; TRBJ2-7 is a better fit for the DNA end. The CDR3 is 14 amino acids. The germline V gene encodes CDR1 MNHEY and CDR2 SVGAGI.

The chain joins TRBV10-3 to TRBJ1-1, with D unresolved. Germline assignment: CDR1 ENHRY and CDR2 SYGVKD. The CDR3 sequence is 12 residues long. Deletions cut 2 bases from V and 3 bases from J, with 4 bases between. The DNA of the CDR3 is TGTGCCATCAGTGAGAGGGACACTGAAGCTTTCTTT. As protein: CAISERDTEAFF.

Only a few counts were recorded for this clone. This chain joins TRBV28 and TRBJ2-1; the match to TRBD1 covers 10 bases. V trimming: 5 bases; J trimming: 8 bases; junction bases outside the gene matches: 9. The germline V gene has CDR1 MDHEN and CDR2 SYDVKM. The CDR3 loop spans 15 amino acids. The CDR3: CASSLRRQGADEQFF. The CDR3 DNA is TGTGCCAGCAGTCTTAGAAGACAGGGGGCGGATGAGCAGTTCTTC.

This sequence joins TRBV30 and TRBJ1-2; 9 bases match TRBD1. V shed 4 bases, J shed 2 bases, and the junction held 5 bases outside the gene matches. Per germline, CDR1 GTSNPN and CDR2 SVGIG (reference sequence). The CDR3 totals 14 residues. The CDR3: CAWTGGQGNYGYTF. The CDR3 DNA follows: TGTGCCTGGACCGGGGGACAGGGCAACTATGGCTACACCTTC. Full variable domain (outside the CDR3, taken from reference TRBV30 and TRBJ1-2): SQTIHQWPATLVQPVGSPLSLECTVEGTSNPNLYWYRQAAGRGLQLLFYSVGIGQISSEVPQNLSASRPQDRQFILSSKKLLLSDSGFYLCAWTGGQGNYGYTFGSGTRLTVV.

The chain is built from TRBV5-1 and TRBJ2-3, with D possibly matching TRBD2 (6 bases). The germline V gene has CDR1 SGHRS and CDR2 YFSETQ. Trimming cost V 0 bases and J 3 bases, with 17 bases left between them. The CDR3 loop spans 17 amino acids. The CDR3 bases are TGCGCCAGCAGCTTGGGGACTAAAGACTCGGGTACAGATACGCAGTATTTT. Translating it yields CASSLGTKDSGTDTQYF.

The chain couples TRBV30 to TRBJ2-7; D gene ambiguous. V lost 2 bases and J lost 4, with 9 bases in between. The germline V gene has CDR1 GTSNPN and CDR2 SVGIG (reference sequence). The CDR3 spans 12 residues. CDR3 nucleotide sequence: TGTGCCTGGAGTAGAAGCAGATACGAGCAGTACTTC. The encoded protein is CAWSRSRYEQYF.

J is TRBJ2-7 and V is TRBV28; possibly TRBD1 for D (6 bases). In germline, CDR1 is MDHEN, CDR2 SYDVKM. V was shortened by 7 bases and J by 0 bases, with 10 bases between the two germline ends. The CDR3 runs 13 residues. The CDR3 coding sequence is TGTGCCAGCACCCCAGGGGACTCCTACGAGCAGTACTTC. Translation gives CASTPGDSYEQYF.

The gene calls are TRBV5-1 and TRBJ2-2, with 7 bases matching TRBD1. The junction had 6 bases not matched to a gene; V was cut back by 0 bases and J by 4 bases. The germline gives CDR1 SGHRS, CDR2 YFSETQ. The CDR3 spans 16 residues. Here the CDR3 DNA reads TGCGCCAGCAGCTTGGTGGCAGGGGGAGTCACCGGGGAGCTGTTTTTT. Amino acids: CASSLVAGGVTGELFF.

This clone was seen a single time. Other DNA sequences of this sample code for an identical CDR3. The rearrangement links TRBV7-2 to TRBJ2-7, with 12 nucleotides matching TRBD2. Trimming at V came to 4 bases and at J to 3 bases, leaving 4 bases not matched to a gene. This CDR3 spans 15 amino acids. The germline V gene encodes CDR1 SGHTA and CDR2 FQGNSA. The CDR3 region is CASSSGLAGIYEQYF. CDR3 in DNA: TGTGCCAGCAGCTCTGGACTAGCGGGGATCTACGAGCAGTACTTC.

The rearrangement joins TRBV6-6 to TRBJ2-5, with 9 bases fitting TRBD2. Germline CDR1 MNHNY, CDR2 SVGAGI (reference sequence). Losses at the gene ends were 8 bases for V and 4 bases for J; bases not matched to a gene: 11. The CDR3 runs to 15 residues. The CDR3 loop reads CASLIAGAPGETQYF. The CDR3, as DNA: TGTGCCAGCCTTATAGCGGGAGCCCCGGGAGAGACCCAGTACTTC.

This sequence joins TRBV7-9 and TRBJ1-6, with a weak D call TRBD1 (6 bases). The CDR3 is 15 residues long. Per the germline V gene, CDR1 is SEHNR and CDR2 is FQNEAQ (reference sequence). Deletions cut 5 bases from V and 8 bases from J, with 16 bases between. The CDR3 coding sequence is TGTGCCAGCAGCCCAGGGGACACGGAATATTCACCCCTCCACTTT. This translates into CASSPGDTEYSPLHF.

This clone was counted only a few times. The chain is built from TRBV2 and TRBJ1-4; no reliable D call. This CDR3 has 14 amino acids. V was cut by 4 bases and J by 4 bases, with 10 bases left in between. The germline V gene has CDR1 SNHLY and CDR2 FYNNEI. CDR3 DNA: TGTGCCAGCAGTGCTCGGAGAGGTAATGAAAAACTGTTTTTT. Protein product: CASSARRGNEKLFF. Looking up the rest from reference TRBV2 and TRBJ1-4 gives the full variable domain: EPEVTQTPSHQVTQMGQEVILRCVPISNHLYFYWYRQILGQKVEFLVSFYNNEISEKSEIFDDQFSVERPDGSNFTLKIRSTKLEDSAMYFCASSARRGNEKLFFGSGTQLSVL.

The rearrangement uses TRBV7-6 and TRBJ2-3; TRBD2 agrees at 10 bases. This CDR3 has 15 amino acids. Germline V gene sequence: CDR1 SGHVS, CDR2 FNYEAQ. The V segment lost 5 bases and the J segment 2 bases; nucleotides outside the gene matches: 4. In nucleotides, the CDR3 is TGTGCCAGCAGCCCTAGCGGGAGTAACACAGATACGCAGTATTTT. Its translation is CASSPSGSNTDTQYF.